This T cell receptor (beta chain) was recorded in a study of T-cell reconstitution after alpha-beta-depleted transplantation in children. Construction of the TCRbeta library involved unique molecular identifiers. MiXCR was run by TCRdb on the PCR reads, yielding one entry per CDR3 protein. The table lists about 400,000 distinct CDR3 sequences, 20% of them singletons, with over 3.5% in the top ten. The sample holds a few counts of this clonotype. Looked up from germline, CDR1 is DFQATT and CDR2 is SNEGSKA (reference sequence). The CDR3 runs 17 residues. With 1 base removed from V and 0 bases from J, the gap between germline ends came to 13 bases.

This chain uses TRBV20-1 with TRBJ2-6; D is possibly TRBD2 (6 bases). Material: PBMCs from the stem cell graft donor, obtained from the stem cell graft. This clonotype originated in a human donor who donated a stem cell graft to a child with acute myeloid leukemia. CDR3 protein: CSARVAGRISGANVLTF. CDR3 DNA sequence: TGCAGTGCTAGAGTGGCGGGACGAATCTCTGGGGCCAACGTCCTGACTTTC.